Each of the 2 T cell receptor beta chains below was sequenced from the same sample in a study of prognosis after radiotherapy for stage I lung cancer. It was by two-round multiplex PCR that TCR beta CDR3 was amplified from genomic DNA. Every TRBV and TRBJ gene had its own specific primer in first-round PCR. TCRdb re-called the multiplex PCR reads through MiXCR, storing one row per CDR3 protein. The table shows more than 15,000 distinct CDR3 sequences, with around 45% occurring only once. The input for sequencing was PBMCs, taken before or after stereotactic body radiation therapy (not recorded which). The receptors stem from a donor over 45 with non-small cell lung cancer.

The genes are TRBV6-5 and TRBJ2-2; 8 nucleotides agree with TRBD1. There are 17 residues in the CDR3. CDR1 and CDR2 (germline): MNHEY, SVGAGI. V lost 2 bases to trimming and J lost 6 bases; unmatched junction nucleotides: 11. The CDR3 reads CASSYGLPGTGAGELFF. The CDR3 nucleotides are TGTGCCAGCAGTTACGGGCTACCCGGGACAGGTGCCGGGGAGCTGTTTTTT.

The gene calls are TRBV19 and TRBJ1-5; D is perhaps TRBD1 (5 bases). V lost 3 bases and J 0 bases, leaving 15 bases between the germline ends. The CDR3 covers 17 residues. The germline gives CDR1 LNHDA, CDR2 SQIVND (reference sequence). CDR3 protein: CASSIWRGRYSNQPQHF. CDR3 DNA sequence: TGTGCCAGTAGTATTTGGAGGGGTCGCTATAGCAATCAGCCCCAGCATTTT.